This T cell receptor beta chain was identified during a study of blood T cell repertoires in COVID-19. Looked up from germline, CDR1 is WSHSY and CDR2 is SAAADI. Trimming cost V 4 bases and J 5 bases, with 6 bases left between them. The CDR3 loop spans 12 amino acids. This clone was counted a few times. The assay was immunoSEQ multiplex PCR, and TCRdb's table has in-frame clones only and misses some. This sample has hundreds of thousands of clones, with 81% found just once. The genes are TRBV10-2 and TRBJ1-5, with a tentative D call TRBD1 (5 bases). The sample was peripheral blood. This receptor was taken from an elderly woman with COVID-19, enrolled during active disease. The CDR3 DNA reads as TGCGCCAGCAGTGCGGGGGATCAGCCCCAGCATTTT. Its translation is CASSAGDQPQHF.